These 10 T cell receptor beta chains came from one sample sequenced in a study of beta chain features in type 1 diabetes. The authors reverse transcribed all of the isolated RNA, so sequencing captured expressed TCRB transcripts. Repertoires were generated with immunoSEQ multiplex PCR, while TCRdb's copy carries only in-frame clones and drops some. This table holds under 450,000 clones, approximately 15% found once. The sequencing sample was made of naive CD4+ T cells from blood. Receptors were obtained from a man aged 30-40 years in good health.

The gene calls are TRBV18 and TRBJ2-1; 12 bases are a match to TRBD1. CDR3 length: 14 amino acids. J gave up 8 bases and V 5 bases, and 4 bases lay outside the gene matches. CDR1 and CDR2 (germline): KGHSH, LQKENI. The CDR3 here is CASSRGQGADEQFF. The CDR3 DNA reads TGTGCCAGCTCAAGGGGACAGGGGGCCGATGAGCAGTTCTTC.

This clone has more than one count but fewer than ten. The CDR3 DNA is TGTGCCAGCAGCTTCGGGGGACTAGCGGGAGGGCCGGGAGAGACCCAGTACTTC. It translates to CASSFGGLAGGPGETQYF. The rearrangement links TRBV7-2 to TRBJ2-5; the match to TRBD2 covers 16 bases. Germline CDR1 reads SGHTA; CDR2 reads FQGNSA. The V and J ends lost 3 bases and 4 bases, in that order; junction bases with no gene match: 8. The CDR3 spans 18 residues.

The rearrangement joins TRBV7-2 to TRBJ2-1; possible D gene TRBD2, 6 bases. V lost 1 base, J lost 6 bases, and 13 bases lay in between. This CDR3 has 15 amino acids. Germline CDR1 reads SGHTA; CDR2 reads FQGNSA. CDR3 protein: CASSLGGKATNEQFF. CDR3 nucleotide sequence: TGTGCCAGCAGCTTAGGCGGGAAAGCGACCAATGAGCAGTTCTTC.

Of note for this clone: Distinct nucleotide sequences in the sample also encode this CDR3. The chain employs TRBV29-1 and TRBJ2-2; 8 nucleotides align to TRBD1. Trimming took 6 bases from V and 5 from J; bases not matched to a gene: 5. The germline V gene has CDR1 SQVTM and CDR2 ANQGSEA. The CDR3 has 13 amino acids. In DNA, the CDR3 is TGCAGCGTGGGAACAGGGGGAACCGGGGAGCTGTTTTTT. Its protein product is CSVGTGGTGELFF.

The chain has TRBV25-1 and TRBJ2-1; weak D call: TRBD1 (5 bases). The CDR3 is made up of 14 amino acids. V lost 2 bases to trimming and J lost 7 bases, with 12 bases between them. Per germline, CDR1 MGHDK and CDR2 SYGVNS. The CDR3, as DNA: TGTGCCAGCAGTGAAACCAGGGCTAGGAATGAGCAGTTCTTC. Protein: CASSETRARNEQFF. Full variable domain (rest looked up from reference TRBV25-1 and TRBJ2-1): EADIYQTPRYLVIGTGKKITLECSQTMGHDKMYWYQQDPGMELHLIHYSYGVNSTEKGDLSSESTVSRIRTEHFPLTLESARPSHTSQYLCASSETRARNEQFFGPGTRLTVL.

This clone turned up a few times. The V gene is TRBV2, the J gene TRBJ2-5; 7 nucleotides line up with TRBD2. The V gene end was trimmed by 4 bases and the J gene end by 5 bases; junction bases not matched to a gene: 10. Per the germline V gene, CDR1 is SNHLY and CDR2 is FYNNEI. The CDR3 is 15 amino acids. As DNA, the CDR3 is TGTGCCAGCAGTGGCCTGCGCGGGGGAGCGGAGACCCAGTACTTC. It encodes CASSGLRGGAETQYF.

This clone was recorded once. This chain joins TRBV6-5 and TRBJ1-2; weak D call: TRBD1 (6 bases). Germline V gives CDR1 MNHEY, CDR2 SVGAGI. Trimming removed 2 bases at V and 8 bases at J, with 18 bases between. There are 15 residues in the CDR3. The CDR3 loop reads CASSYGRRGDRGYTF. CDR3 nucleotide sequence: TGTGCCAGCAGTTACGGACGAAGGGGAGACAGGGGCTACACCTTC.

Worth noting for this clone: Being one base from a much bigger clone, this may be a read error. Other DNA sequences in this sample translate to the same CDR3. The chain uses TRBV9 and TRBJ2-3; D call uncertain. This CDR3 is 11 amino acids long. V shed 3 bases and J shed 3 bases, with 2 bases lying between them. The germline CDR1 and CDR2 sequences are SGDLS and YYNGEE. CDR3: CASSATDTQYF. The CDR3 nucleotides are TGTGCCAGCAGCGCGACAGATACGCAGTATTTT.

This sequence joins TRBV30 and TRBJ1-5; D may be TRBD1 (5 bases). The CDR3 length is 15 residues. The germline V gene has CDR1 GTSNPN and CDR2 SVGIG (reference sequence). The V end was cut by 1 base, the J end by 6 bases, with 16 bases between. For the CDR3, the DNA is TGTGCCTGGAGTGGATCAGGAGGGAGGGGTCAGCCCCAGCATTTT. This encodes CAWSGSGGRGQPQHF.

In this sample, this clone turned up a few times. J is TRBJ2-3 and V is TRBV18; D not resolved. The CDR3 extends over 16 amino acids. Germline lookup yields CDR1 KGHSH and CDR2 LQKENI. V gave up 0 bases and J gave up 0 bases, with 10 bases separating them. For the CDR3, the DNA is TGTGCCAGCTCACCACCCTGGGCACTTAGCACAGATACGCAGTATTTT. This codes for CASSPPWALSTDTQYF.